Presented here are 6 T cell receptor beta chains from one specimen sequenced in a study of blood T cell repertoires in COVID-19. Profiled with immunoSEQ multiplex PCR; TCRdb holds only in-frame clones, not every one. The table records around 300,000 clones, around 90% of them present only once. The material sequenced was peripheral blood. Source of these receptors: a woman aged 40 to 55 with COVID-19, enrolled during active disease.

The CDR3: CASSVSGGNEKLFF. CDR3 DNA sequence: TGTGCCAGCAGCGTCAGTGGTGGTAATGAAAAACTGTTTTTT. This chain links TRBV7-8 with TRBJ1-4; no reliable D call. This CDR3 spans 14 amino acids. Between the trimmed V and J ends, which lost 5 bases and 4 bases, there was a span of 11 bases. The germline gives CDR1 SGHVS, CDR2 FQNEAQ.

The chain is built from TRBV5-1 and TRBJ2-2, with 10 bases lining up with TRBD2. Germline V gene sequence: CDR1 SGHRS, CDR2 YFSETQ. The length of the CDR3 is 17 residues. V lost 2 bases to trimming and J lost 7 bases; unmatched junction nucleotides: 11. Written as DNA, the CDR3 is TGCGCCAGCAGCTTCAGAGCGGGGGGGCCGTATGACGGGGAGCTGTTTTTT. This encodes CASSFRAGGPYDGELFF.

This clone came up once. The chain links TRBV5-1 to TRBJ2-2, with D maybe TRBD2 (5 bases). Germline V CDR1 and CDR2: SGHRS, YFSETQ. The CDR3 length is 15 residues. Trimming pared 2 bases from V and 2 bases from J, leaving 10 bases between. CDR3 in amino acids: CASSFGRGNTGELFF. DNA for the CDR3: TGCGCCAGCAGCTTTGGGAGAGGAAACACCGGGGAGCTGTTTTTT.

As to this clone: One end of the junction fails to match germline, which may point to a read error. Other DNA sequences of this sample code for an identical CDR3. The rearrangement uses TRBV11-2 and TRBJ2-3, with TRBD2 matching 8 bases. This CDR3 has 16 amino acids. Germline CDR1 and CDR2: SGHAT and FQNNGV. CDR3 loop: CASSLGRGGSTDTQYF. In DNA, the CDR3 is TGTGCCAGTAGCTTAGGCCGGGGGGGGTCCACAGATACGCAGTATTTT.

The chain joins TRBV19 to TRBJ1-2; TRBD1 might be the D (6 bases). Deletions cut 7 bases from V and 9 bases from J, with 24 bases between. The CDR3 has 15 amino acids. The germline gives CDR1 LNHDA, CDR2 SQIVND (reference sequence). The CDR3 loop is CASTTTLRGGGSYTF. CDR3 DNA sequence: TGTGCCAGTACCACCACCCTCCGGGGGGGCGGCAGCTACACCTTC.

V is TRBV9 and J is TRBJ1-1; TRBD1 is a possible D gene (5 bases). The germline V gene encodes CDR1 SGDLS and CDR2 YYNGEE. V shed 2 bases and J shed 1 base, with 9 bases lying between them. CDR3 length: 14 residues. In nucleotides, the CDR3 is TGTGCCAGCAGCGTTGGGGCCACGAACACTGAAGCTTTCTTT. Residues: CASSVGATNTEAFF.